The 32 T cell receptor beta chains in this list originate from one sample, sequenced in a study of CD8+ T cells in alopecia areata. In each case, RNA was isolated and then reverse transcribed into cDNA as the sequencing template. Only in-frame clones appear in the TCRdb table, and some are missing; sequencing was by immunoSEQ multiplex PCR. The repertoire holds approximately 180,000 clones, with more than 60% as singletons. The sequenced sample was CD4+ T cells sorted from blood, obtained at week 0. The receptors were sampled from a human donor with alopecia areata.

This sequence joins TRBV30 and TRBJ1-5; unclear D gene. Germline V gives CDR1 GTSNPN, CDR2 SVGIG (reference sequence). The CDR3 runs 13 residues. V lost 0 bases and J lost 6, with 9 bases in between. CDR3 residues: CAWSVAGRQPQHF. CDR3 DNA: TGTGCCTGGAGTGTAGCGGGTCGTCAGCCCCAGCATTTT.

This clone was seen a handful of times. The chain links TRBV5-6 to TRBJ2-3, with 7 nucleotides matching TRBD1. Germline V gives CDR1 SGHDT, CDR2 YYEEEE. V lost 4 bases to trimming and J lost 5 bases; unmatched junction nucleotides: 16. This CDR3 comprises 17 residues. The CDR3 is CASSLLQTGRSGDTQYF. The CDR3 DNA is TGTGCCAGCAGCCTCCTCCAGACAGGGCGATCAGGAGATACGCAGTATTTT.

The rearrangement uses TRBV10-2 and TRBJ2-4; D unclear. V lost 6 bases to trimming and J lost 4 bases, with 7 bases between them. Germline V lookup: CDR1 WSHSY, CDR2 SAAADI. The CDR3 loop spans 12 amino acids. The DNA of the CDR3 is TGCGCCAGCAGGAAAACGAAAAACATTCAGTACTTC. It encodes CASRKTKNIQYF.

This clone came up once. CDR3 in amino acids: CAWKGSGRPKMNTGELFF. CDR3 in DNA: TGTGCCTGGAAGGGGAGCGGGCGGCCGAAAATGAACACCGGGGAGCTGTTTTTT. The rearrangement joins TRBV30 to TRBJ2-2, with D tentatively TRBD2 (6 bases). This CDR3 contains 18 residues. Trimming stripped 4 bases from V and 1 base from J, with 22 bases between. Germline CDR1 is GTSNPN and CDR2 is SVGIG (reference sequence). The variable domain in full, with the rest retrieved from reference TRBV30 and TRBJ2-2, is SQTIHQWPATLVQPVGSPLSLECTVEGTSNPNLYWYRQAAGRGLQLLFYSVGIGQISSEVPQNLSASRPQDRQFILSSKKLLLSDSGFYLCAWKGSGRPKMNTGELFFGEGSRLTVL.

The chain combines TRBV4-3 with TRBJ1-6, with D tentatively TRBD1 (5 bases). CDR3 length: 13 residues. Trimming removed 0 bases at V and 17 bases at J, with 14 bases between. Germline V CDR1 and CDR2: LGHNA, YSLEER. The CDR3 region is CASSQDGGLGIHF. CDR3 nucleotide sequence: TGCGCCAGCAGCCAAGATGGGGGTCTGGGAATCCACTTT.

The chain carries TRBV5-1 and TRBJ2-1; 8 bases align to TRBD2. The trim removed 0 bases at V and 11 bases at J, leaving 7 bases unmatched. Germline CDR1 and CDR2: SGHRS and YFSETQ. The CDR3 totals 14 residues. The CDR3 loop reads CASSLEATSDKQFF. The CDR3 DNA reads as TGCGCCAGCAGCTTGGAGGCGACTAGCGACAAGCAGTTCTTC.

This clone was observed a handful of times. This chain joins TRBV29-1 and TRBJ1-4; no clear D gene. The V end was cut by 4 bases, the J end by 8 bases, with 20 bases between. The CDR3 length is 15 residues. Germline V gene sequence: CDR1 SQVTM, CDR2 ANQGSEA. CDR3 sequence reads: CSVAANKAQGEKLFF. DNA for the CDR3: TGCAGCGTTGCCGCTAACAAGGCTCAAGGGGAAAAACTGTTTTTT.

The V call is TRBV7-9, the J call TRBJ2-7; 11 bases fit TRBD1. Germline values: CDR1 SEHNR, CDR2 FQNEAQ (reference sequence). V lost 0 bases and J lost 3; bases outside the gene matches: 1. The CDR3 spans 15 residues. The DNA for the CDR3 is TGTGCCAGCAGCTTAGCGGGGACAGGGGGCTACGAGCAGTACTTC. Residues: CASSLAGTGGYEQYF.

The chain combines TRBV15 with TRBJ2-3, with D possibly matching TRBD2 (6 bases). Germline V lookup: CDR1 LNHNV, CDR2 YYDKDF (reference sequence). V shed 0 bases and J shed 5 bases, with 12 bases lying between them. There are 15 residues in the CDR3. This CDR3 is CATSRDGGAGDTQYF. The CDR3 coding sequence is TGTGCCACCAGCAGAGATGGAGGGGCGGGAGATACGCAGTATTTT.

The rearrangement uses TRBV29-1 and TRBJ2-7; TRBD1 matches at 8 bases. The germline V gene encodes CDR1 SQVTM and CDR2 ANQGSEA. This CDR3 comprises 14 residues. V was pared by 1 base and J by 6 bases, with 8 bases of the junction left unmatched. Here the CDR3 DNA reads TGCAGCGTTGAAGTCGCCCAGGGGGCGGGCGAGCAGTACTTC. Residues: CSVEVAQGAGEQYF.

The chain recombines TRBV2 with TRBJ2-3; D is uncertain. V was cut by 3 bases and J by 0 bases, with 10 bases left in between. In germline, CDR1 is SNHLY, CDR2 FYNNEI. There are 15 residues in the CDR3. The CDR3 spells CASSDTGLSTDTQYF. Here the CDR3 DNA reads TGTGCCAGCAGTGATACGGGTCTAAGCACAGATACGCAGTATTTT.

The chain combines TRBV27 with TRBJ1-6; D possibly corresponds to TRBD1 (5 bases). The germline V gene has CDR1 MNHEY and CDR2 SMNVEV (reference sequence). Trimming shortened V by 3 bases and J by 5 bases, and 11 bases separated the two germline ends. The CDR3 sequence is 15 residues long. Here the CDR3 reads CASSLGQRNNSPLHF. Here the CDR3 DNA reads TGTGCCAGCAGTTTGGGGCAGCGGAATAATTCACCCCTCCACTTT.

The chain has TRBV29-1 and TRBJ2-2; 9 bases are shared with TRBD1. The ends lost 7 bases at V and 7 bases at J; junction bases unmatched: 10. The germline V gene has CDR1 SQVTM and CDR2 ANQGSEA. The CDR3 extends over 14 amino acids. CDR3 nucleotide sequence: TGCAGCGCGGACCGGGGACAGGGCAGCGGGGAGCTGTTTTTT. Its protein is CSADRGQGSGELFF.

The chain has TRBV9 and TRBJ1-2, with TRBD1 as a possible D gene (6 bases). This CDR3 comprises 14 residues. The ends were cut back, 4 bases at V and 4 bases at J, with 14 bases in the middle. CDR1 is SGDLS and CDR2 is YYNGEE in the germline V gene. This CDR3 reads CASSSSGDVYGYTF. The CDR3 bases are TGTGCCAGCAGCTCCTCAGGGGATGTCTATGGCTACACCTTC.

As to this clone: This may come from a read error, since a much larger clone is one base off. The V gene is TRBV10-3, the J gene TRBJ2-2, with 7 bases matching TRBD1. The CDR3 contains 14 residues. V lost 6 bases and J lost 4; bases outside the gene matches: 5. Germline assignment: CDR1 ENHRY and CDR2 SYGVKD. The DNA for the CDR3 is TGTGCCATCAGCCGACAGGGACCCACCGGGGAGCTGTTTTTT. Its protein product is CAISRQGPTGELFF.

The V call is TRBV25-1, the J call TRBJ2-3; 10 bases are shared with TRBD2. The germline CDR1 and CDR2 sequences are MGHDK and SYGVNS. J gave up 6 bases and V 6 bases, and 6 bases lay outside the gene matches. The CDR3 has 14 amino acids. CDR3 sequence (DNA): TGTGCCAGCAGCGGAACTAGCGGGGAGGATACGCAGTATTTT. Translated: CASSGTSGEDTQYF.

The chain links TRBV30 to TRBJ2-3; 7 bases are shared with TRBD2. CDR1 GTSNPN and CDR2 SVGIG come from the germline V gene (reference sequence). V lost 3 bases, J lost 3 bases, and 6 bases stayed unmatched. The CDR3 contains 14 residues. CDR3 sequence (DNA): TGTGCCTGGAGACAGCGGGGAGTTACAGATACGCAGTATTTT. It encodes CAWRQRGVTDTQYF.

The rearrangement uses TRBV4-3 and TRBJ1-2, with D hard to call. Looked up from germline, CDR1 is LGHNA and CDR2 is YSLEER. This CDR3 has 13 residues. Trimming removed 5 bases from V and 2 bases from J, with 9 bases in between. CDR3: CASSVDANYGYTF. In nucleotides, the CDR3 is TGCGCCAGCAGCGTTGATGCCAACTATGGCTACACCTTC.

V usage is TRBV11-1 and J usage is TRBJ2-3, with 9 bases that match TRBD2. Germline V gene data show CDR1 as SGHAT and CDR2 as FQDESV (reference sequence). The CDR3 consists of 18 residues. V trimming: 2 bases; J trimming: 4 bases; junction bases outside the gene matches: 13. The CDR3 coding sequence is TGTGCCAGCAGCTTATGGGCCAGCGGGGGGATGATACCAGATACGCAGTATTTT. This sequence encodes CASSLWASGGMIPDTQYF.

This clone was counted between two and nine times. CDR3 in DNA: TGTGCCAGCAGCGACCCGACAGGGGCCCACGAGCAGTACTTC. Amino acid sequence: CASSDPTGAHEQYF. The rearrangement links TRBV5-6 to TRBJ2-7, with 8 positions matching TRBD1. With 4 bases clipped from V and 5 bases from J, the junction kept 8 bases outside the gene matches. CDR1 is SGHDT, CDR2 YYEEEE, per germline. The CDR3 has 14 residues.

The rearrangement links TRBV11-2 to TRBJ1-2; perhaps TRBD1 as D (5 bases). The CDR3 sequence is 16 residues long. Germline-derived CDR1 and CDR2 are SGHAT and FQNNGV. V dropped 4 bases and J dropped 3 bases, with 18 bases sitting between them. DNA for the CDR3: TGTGCCAGCAGCTCCGGACGGGGCAGGAGAGACTATGGCTACACCTTC. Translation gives CASSSGRGRRDYGYTF.

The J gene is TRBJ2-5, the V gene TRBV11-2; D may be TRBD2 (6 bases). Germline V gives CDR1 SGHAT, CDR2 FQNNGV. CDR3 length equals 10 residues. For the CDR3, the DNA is TGTGCGGGAGGCCAAGAGACCCAGTACTTC. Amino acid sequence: CAGGQETQYF.

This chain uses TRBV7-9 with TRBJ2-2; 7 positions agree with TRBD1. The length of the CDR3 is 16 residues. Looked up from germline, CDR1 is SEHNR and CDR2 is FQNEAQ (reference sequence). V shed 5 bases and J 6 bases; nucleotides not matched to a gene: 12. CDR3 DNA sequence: TGTGCCAGCAGCCTAACGCGAACAGGGGTTGCCGGGGAGCTGTTTTTT. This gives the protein CASSLTRTGVAGELFF.

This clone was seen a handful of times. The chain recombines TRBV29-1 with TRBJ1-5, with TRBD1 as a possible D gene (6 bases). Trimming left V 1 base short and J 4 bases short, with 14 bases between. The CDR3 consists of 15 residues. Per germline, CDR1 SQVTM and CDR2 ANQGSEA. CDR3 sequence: CSVEGLQGDNQPQHF. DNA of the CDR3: TGCAGCGTTGAAGGTTTACAGGGTGATAATCAGCCCCAGCATTTT.

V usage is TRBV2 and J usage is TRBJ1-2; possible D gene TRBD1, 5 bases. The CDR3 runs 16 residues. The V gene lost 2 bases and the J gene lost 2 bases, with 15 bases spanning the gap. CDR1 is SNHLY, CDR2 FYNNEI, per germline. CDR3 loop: CASSEPQWGRNYGYTF. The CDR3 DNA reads TGTGCCAGCAGTGAACCCCAGTGGGGCAGAAACTATGGCTACACCTTC.

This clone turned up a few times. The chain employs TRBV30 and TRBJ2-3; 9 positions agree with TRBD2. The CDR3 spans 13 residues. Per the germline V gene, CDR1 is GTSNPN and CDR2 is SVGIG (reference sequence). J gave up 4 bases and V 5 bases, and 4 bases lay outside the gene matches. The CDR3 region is CAWSGLASDTQYF. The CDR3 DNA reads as TGTGCCTGGTCGGGACTAGCATCAGATACGCAGTATTTT.

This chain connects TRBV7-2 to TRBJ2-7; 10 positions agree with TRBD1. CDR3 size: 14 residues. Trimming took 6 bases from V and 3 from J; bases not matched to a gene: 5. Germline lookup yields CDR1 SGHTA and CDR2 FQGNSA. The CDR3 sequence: CASRRGQGIYEQYF. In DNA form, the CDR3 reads TGTGCCAGCAGAAGGGGACAGGGGATCTACGAGCAGTACTTC.

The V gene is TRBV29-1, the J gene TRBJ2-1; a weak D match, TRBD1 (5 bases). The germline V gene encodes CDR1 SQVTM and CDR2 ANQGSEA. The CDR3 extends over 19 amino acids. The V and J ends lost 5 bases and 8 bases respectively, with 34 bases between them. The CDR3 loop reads CSVKGLLRGAQNHPDEQFF. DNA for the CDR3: TGCAGCGTTAAAGGTCTTCTTCGTGGGGCTCAAAATCATCCCGATGAGCAGTTCTTC.

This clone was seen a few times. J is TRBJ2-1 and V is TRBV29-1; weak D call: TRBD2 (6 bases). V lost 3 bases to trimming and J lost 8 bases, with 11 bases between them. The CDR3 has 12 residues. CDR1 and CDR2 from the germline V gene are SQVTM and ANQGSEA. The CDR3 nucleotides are TGCAGCGTTGAGATCGGGAGCGATGAGCAGTTCTTC. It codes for CSVEIGSDEQFF.

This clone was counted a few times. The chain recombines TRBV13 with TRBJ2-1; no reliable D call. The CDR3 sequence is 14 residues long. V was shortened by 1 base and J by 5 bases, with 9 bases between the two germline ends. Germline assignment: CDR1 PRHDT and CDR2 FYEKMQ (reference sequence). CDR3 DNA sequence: TGTGCCAGCAGCTTAGACCGGCACAACAATGAGCAGTTCTTC. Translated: CASSLDRHNNEQFF.

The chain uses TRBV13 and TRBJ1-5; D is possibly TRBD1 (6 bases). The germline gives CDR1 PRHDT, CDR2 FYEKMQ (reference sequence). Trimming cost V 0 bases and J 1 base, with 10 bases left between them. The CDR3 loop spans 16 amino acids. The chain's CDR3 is CASSLGAGGSNQPQHF. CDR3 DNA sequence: TGTGCCAGCAGCTTAGGGGCCGGGGGCAGCAATCAGCCCCAGCATTTT.

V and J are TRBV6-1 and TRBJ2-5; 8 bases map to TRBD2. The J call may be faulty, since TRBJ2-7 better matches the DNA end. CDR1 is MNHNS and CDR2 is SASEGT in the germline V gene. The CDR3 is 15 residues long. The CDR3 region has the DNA TGTGCCAGCAGTGGAACGGGAGGGATCTCCTACGAGCAGTACTTC. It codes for CASSGTGGISYEQYF.